This T cell receptor beta chain is drawn from a study of Graves' ophthalmopathy and Graves' hyperthyroidism (dated by TCRdb to 2016 to 2018). Turning to the overall study: Hyperthyroidism was defined as stable when no progression to ophthalmopathy occurred within 18 months of follow-up. The study used signatures of the TCR beta repertoire to tell Graves' ophthalmopathy apart from Graves' hyperthyroidism and to predict which patients would progress to ophthalmopathy. In total, some 130 blood samples were TCR-sequenced: around 42 ophthalmopathy, roughly 80 hyperthyroidism and about 17 hyperthyroidism-to-ophthalmopathy patients. A discovery set of 100 patients (43 ophthalmopathy, just over 55 stable hyperthyroidism) was enrolled to explore V-J signatures distinguishing ophthalmopathy from hyperthyroidism. An independent validation cohort comprised roughly 20 hyperthyroidism patients and roughly 15 patients who later progressed from hyperthyroidism to ophthalmopathy. In five or six hyperthyroidism patients, the T-cell repertoires found in thyroid tissue were compared with those found in blood. Following sample collection, hyperthyroidism patients were given methimazole at a starting dose of 30 mg daily, and ophthalmopathy patients were given high-dose intravenous methylprednisolone.

The CDR3 spans 15 residues, from the cysteine through the phenylalanine. Only the CDR3 portion is preserved as DNA: 45 bases, with reading frame beginning at the first base. Per the germline V gene, SGHVS is the CDR1 and FNYEAQ is the CDR2. The trim is 6 bases for V and 9 bases for J, with a gap of 21 bases between the germline ends. The paper as a whole reports these results and caveats: In validation, the model predicted ophthalmopathy progression with about 71% sensitivity and roughly 72% specificity; around twelve predicted patients were CT-confirmed with GO in a median of around 6 months. Ophthalmopathy was separated from stable hyperthyroidism by the 13-signature model with just under 90% sensitivity and about 81% specificity in cross-validation and with 80%/75% in the test set. Among expanded thyroid clonotypes with frequency above 0.001, most also showed up in blood, which suggests that blood repertoires may reflect the thyroid immune response. No statistical method was used to predetermine the sample size, and group allocation was not hidden from the investigators.

Patients with hyperthyroidism were aged 18 to 65 years, had been newly diagnosed, and had a disease duration of less than 2 months. Patients were excluded if they had other autoimmune diseases, uncontrolled infections, pregnancy or lactation. Diagnosis was based on clinical symptoms, serum thyroxine, TRAb, thyroid ultrasound and orbital computed tomography. Total RNA was extracted using Trizol reagent, and RNA quality was checked on an Agilent 2100 Bioanalyzer. TCR beta CDR3 regions were amplified from RNA transcripts for repertoire sequencing. A first-round RT-PCR used HTBI primers with the Qiagen OneStep RT-PCR kit, followed by a second-round multiplex PCR, size selection and purification. The libraries underwent paired-end sequencing with 100 bp reads on an Illumina HiSeq2000. The authors' analysis ran thus. SOAPnuke was used to process the reads, removing any read that contained adapters or uncalled bases, had a mean Phred below 15, or lacked an exact match to the constant primer or identifier. COPE v1.2.5 was used to merge high-quality paired reads. Each unique nucleotide sequence was treated as a clonotype, and MiTCR v1.1 was used to align the clonotypes to the IMGT TRB V, D and J references. The analysis was limited to V-J combinations with a frequency above 0.0001, which together covered 99.2% of the repertoires. For each V-J combination, a TCR clonal expansion and chaos score was defined as the ratio of F50 clonal expansion to chaos observed in the TCRdist matrix. Welch's t-statistics and random forest were used to reduce features to 10 to 15 V-J combinations, which were fed into a naive Bayes classifier. The similarity between thyroid and blood repertoires was quantified using the Morisita-Horn index. TCRdb passed the public sequencing reads through fastp at Q25 and MiXCR, retaining productive beta sequences. Entries that share a CDR3 protein sequence are merged under the most common genes and DNA. TCRdb, not the authors, supplied the V and J calls. The sample contains roughly 600,000 distinct CDR3 sequences, 35% to 45% of them found a single time. The ten largest clones take up less than 4.5% of the sample.

This clonotype was observed many times. It lacks a known antigen. Base qualities are missing; no much larger clone stands one base away. This sequence uses TRBV7-6 and TRBJ1-3; TRBD1 might be the D gene, on 6 matching bases. This receptor was taken from an adult man with Graves' hyperthyroidism. Sequencing input: peripheral blood or thyroid tissue (not recorded which). The CDR3 has the sequence CASSLRGQLPGTIYF. Here is the DNA: TGTGCCAGCAGTCTCCGCGGACAGCTCCCTGGCACCATATATTTT.